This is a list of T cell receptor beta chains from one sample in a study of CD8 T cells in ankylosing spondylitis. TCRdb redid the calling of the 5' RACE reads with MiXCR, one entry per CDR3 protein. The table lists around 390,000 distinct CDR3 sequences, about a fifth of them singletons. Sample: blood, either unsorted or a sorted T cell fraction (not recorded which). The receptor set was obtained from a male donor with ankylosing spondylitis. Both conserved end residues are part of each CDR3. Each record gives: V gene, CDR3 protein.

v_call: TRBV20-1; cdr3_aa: CSAVPGQGVPADTQYF
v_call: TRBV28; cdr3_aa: CASSLAGATNEKLFF
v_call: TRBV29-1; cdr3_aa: CSVAGTGAHEQYF
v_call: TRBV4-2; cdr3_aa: CASSQDPHSGSSTDTQYF
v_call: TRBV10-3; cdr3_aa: CAISGLLSPGLAGYNEQFF
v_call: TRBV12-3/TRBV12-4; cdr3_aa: CASTLDRVNEQFF
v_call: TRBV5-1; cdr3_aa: CASSLEAGGPSDTQYF
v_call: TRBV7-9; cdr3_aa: CASSSDIKETQYF
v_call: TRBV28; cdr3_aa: CASKAGGTRYEQYF
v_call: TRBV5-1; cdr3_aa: CASSLGDLGANYEQYF
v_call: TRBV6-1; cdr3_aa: CASRDSDFNYGYTF
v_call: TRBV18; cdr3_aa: CASSQGDGSYEQYF
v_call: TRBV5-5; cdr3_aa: CASGPGPAIYEQYF
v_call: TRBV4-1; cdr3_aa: CASSQDPPGLISGLNRETQYF
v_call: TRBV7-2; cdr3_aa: CASSPGGVGETQYF
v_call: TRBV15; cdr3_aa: CATSKGAEYEQYF
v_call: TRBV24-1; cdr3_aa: CATSDSGPRSSRPDNEQFF
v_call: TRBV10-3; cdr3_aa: CAISGGSGNQPQHF
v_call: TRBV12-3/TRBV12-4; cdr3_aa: CASSLGGGMGGEQYF
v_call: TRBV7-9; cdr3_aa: CASSGTVIRETQYF
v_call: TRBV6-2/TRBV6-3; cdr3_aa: CASTSGGSGSKDTQYF
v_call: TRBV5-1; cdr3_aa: CASSLVPEPYGYTF
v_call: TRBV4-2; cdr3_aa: CASSQESGRAYNEQFF
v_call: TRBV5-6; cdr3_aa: CASSFSQGSVQPQHF
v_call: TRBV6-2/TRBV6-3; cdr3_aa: CASSQRDRGEQFF
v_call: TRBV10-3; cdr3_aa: CAIRGGVGTEAFF
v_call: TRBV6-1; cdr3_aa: CASRVRTGGLSEQYF
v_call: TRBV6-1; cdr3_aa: CASSDRDSSTDTQYF
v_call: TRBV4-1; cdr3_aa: CASSRTRGPGNQPQHF
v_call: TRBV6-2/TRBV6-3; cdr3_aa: CASSPPVSSGEQFF
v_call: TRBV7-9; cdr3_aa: CASSPTGASGNTGELFF
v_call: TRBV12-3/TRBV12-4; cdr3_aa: CASSLAMVGLEETQYF
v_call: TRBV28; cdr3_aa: CASTTQWVAGVGELFF
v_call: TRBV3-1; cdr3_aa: CASSQYGYEQYF
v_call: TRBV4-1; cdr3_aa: CASSQGTGGRSYEQYF
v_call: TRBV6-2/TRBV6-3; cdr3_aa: CASSYFTSGSGDTQYF
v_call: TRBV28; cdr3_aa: CASSPGTSSTDTQYF
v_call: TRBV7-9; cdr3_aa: CASSSRGGMGYTEAFF
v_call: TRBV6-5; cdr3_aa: CASSSDRGHGQPQHF
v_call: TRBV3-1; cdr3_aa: CASSQDRQDTQYF
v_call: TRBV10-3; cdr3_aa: CAISPTGDGEQYF
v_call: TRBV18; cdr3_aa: CASSPIGSKNIQYF
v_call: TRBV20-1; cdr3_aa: CSASAPPAGTGKNNEQFF
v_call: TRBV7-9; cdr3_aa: CASSSKDRDYSYEQYF
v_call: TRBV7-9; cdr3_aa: CASSLSLTDGEAFF
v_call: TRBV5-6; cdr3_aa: CASSWDLTGTYEQYF
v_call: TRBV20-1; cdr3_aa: CSASMETQYF
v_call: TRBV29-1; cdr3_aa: CSVRTSGGKNIQYF
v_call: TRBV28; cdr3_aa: CASSPRGAGGLSSYEQYF
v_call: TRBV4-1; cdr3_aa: CASSQLNWGRNEKLFF
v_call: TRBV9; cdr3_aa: CASSVGKNNYGYTF
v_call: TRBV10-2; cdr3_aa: CASSTGTGRGYNEQFF
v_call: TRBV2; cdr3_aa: CASSLWHEQFF
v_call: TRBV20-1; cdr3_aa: CSVIGDSYNEQFF
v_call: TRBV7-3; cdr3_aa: CASSQLGSTDTQYF